A selection of T cell receptor beta chains follows, all from one sample in a study of OX40 agonist ivuxolimab in advanced cancers. Generated by immunoSEQ multiplex PCR, the TCRdb table keeps only in-frame clones and is missing some. This table holds around 41,000 clones, approximately 90% found once. The material was CD4+ or CD8+ T cells sorted from blood, obtained in a trial of the OX40 agonist ivuxolimab. The receptor set was obtained from an adult with an advanced solid tumor such as melanoma, head and neck, liver or kidney cancer. CDR3s include the opening cysteine and the closing phenylalanine or tryptophan.

CDR3aa | j_gene | len | v_gene
CASSSGQGGQPQHF | TRBJ1-5 | 14 | TRBV5-5
CASSMGGASNQPQHF | TRBJ1-5 | 15 | TRBV19
CASSLVSSEKLFF | TRBJ1-4 | 13 | TRBV5-1
CASSPRDRSYEQYF | TRBJ2-7 | 14 | TRBV4-1
CASSFLTGTDTQYF | TRBJ2-3 | 14 | TRBV7-9
CASSVTGGLNTEAFF | TRBJ1-1 | 15 | TRBV27
CATSRVASGNPSGELFF | TRBJ2-2 | 17 | TRBV15
CASTSVGAPSNQPQHF | TRBJ1-5 | 16 | TRBV28
CATSRGAGGSDGYTF | TRBJ1-2 | 15 | TRBV15
CASSYRDRVSGANVLTF | TRBJ2-6 | 17 | TRBV27
CASSYRAGGRTEAFF | TRBJ1-1 | 15 | TRBV6-6
CASSQDRGDQPQHF | TRBJ1-5 | 14 | TRBV7-6